The clone carrying this T cell receptor (beta chain) showed up just once. Its ends do not fully match the called genes, so a read error is possible. The source of the sample is a study of CD8 T cells in Susac syndrome. Germline CDR1 is MNHEY and CDR2 is SMNVEV (reference sequence). The CDR3 spans 13 residues. When the RNA was reverse transcribed, random hexamers were used with an input of roughly 0.5 to 1 ug. The authors amplified TCR beta CDR3 across 54 Vbeta and 13 Jbeta using immunoSEQ multiplex PCR. Each CDR3 protein is one row after TCRdb ran MiXCR on the immunoSEQ multiplex PCR reads. The table records under 200,000 distinct CDR3 sequences, more than 90% of them present only once. Healthy donors constituted the controls, which were matched for age and sex. Negative isolation yielded CD8+ and CD4+ T cells; FACS enriched TEMRA cells.

Input material: CD4+ T cells from PBMCs. This TCR was recovered from a human donor in good health. V is TRBV27 and J is TRBJ2-7; 8 bases fit TRBD2. This chain's CDR3 is CASSPRPGAGASF. The DNA of the CDR3 is TGTGCCAGCAGCCCTCGCCCGGGAGCGGGGGCCTCATTC.